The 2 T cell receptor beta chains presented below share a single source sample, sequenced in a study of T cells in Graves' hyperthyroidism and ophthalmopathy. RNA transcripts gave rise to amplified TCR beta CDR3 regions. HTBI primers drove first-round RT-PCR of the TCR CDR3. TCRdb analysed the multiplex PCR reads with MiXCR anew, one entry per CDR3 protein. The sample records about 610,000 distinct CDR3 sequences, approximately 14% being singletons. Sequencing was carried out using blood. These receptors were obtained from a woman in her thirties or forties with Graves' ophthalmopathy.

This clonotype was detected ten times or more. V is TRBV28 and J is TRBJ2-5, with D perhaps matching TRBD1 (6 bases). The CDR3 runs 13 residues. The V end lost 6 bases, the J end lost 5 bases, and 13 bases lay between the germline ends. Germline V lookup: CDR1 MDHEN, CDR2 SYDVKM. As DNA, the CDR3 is TGTGCCAGCAGCCCTGGGGGCCCGGAGACCCAGTACTTC. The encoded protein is CASSPGGPETQYF.

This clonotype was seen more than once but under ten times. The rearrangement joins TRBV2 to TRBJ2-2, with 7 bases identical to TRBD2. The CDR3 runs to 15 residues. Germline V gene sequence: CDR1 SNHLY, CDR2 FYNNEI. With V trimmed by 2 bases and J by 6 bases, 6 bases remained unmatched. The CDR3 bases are TGTGCCAGCAGTGAATTAGGCGGGAGCGCCGGGGAGCTGTTTTTT. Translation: CASSELGGSAGELFF.